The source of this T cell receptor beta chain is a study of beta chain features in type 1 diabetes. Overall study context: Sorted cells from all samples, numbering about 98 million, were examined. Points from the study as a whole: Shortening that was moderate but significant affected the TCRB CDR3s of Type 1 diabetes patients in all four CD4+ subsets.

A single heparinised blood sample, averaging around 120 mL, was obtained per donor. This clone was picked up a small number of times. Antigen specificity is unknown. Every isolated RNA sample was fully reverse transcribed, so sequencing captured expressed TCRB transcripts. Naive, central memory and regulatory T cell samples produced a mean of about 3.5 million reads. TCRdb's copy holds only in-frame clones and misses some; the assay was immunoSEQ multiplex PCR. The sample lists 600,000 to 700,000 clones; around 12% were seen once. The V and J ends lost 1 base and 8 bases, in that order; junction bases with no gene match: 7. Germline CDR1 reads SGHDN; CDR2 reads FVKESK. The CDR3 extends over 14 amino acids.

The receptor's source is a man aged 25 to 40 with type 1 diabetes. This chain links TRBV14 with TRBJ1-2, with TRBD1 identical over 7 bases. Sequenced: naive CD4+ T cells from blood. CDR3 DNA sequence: TGTGCCAGCAGCCAAGCCAGGGGGGATCGAGGCTACACCTTC. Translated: CASSQARGDRGYTF.